The next 31 T cell receptor beta chains were all read from a single sample in a study of blood T cell repertoires in COVID-19. Method: immunoSEQ multiplex PCR; TCRdb's copy keeps in-frame clones and lacks some. The sample lists roughly 70,000 clones, around nine tenths occurring once. The sequencing sample was made of peripheral blood. All receptors derive from a human donor in a cohort sampled during active COVID-19.

The chain couples TRBV7-3 to TRBJ2-6; 7 nucleotides match TRBD1. The CDR3 is 17 residues long. Germline V gene sequence: CDR1 SGHTA, CDR2 FQGTGA. With 4 bases clipped from V and 0 bases from J, the junction kept 6 bases outside the gene matches. The CDR3 spells CASSSPGQLSGANVLTF. The CDR3 nucleotides read TGTGCCAGCAGCTCCCCGGGACAGCTCTCTGGGGCCAACGTCCTGACTTTC.

This chain joins TRBV7-3 and TRBJ1-6, with a tentative D call TRBD1 (5 bases). This CDR3 is 14 amino acids long. The ends were cut back, 2 bases at V and 9 bases at J, with 11 bases in the middle. Germline V CDR1 and CDR2: SGHTA, FQGTGA. The CDR3 nucleotides are TGTGCCAGCAGCTTATCGGGTACAGGTTCACCCCTCCACTTT. It encodes CASSLSGTGSPLHF.

In nucleotides, the CDR3 is TGTGCCAGCAACGCAACCCGGGACAGGAATCAGCCCCAGCATTTT. This codes for CASNATRDRNQPQHF. The chain combines TRBV3-1 (or the pseudogene TRBV3-2) with TRBJ1-5; 8 bases align to TRBD1. V lost 7 bases to trimming and J lost 4 bases; unmatched junction nucleotides: 9. Germline CDR1 is LGHDT and CDR2 is YNNKEL (reference sequence). This CDR3 has 15 amino acids.

This chain joins TRBV9 and TRBJ2-7; 8 positions agree with TRBD1. This CDR3 spans 14 amino acids. The germline CDR1 and CDR2 sequences are SGDLS and YYNGEE. The V gene end was trimmed by 3 bases and the J gene end by 3 bases; junction bases not matched to a gene: 5. CDR3: CASSAGQGGYEQYF. CDR3 DNA sequence: TGTGCCAGCAGCGCCGGACAGGGAGGCTACGAGCAGTACTTC.

The V gene is TRBV2, the J gene TRBJ2-7; TRBD2 agrees at 7 bases. Germline V gene sequence: CDR1 SNHLY, CDR2 FYNNEI. V lost 9 bases, J lost 13 bases, and 9 bases stayed unmatched. This CDR3 has 10 residues. The CDR3 reads CARREGPLYF. The CDR3 region has the DNA TGTGCCAGGAGGGAGGGGCCGCTCTACTTC.

The chain carries TRBV28 and TRBJ2-7; tentatively, D is TRBD1 (6 bases). Deletions cut 5 bases from V and 3 bases from J, with 23 bases between. The CDR3 is 17 amino acids. CDR1 and CDR2 from the germline V gene are MDHEN and SYDVKM. CDR3 sequence reads: CASSPTLLDRSYYEQYF. CDR3 DNA: TGTGCCAGCAGTCCGACCCTATTAGACAGGTCCTACTACGAGCAGTACTTC. Using reference TRBV28 and TRBJ2-7 for the parts outside the CDR3, the full variable domain is DVKVTQSSRYLVKRTGEKVFLECVQDMDHENMFWYRQDPGLGLRLIYFSYDVKMKEKGDIPEGYSVSREKKERFSLILESASTNQTSMYLCASSPTLLDRSYYEQYFGPGTRLTVT.

The sample holds one count of this clone. The V gene is TRBV7-7, the J gene TRBJ2-5; D is perhaps TRBD1 (5 bases). The V and J ends lost 6 bases and 2 bases respectively, with 13 bases between them. This CDR3 spans 14 amino acids. CDR1 SSHAT and CDR2 FNYEAQ come from the germline V gene (reference sequence). CDR3 protein: CASSLGALQETQYF. As DNA, the CDR3 is TGTGCCAGCAGTCTAGGGGCACTGCAAGAGACCCAGTACTTC.

The chain is built from TRBV2 and TRBJ1-1, with TRBD1 as a possible D gene (5 bases). V lost 3 bases and J lost 11, with 16 bases in between. The CDR3 is 13 amino acids. From germline, CDR1 is SNHLY and CDR2 FYNNEI. The CDR3, as DNA: TGTGCCAGCAGTGATCCGGACATTAGAACGGCTTTCTTT. Translated, it gives CASSDPDIRTAFF.

V and J are TRBV9 and TRBJ2-7, with TRBD1 matching over 7 bases. J was trimmed by 4 bases and V by 3 bases; bases with no gene match: 10. The CDR3 totals 15 residues. Germline values: CDR1 SGDLS, CDR2 YYNGEE. CDR3 nucleotide sequence: TGTGCCAGCAGCGCCAGGGACAGTGGATTTTACGAGCAGTACTTC. Its translation: CASSARDSGFYEQYF.

This clone was found a few times. The chain employs TRBV9 and TRBJ1-1; D perhaps matches TRBD1 (5 bases). The germline CDR1 and CDR2 sequences are SGDLS and YYNGEE. CDR3 length: 14 amino acids. The V end lost 0 bases, the J end lost 11 bases, and 17 bases lay between the germline ends. The CDR3 sequence: CASSVEGEVGKAFF. In DNA, the CDR3 is TGTGCCAGCAGCGTAGAAGGGGAGGTAGGGAAGGCTTTCTTT.

V usage is TRBV6-1 and J usage is TRBJ2-7; D uncertain. The CDR3 extends over 12 amino acids. Germline V gene data show CDR1 as MNHNS and CDR2 as SASEGT. V gave up 2 bases and J gave up 3 bases, with 5 bases separating them. CDR3 bases: TGTGCCAGCAGTGAACCCGGCTACGAGCAGTACTTC. This gives the protein CASSEPGYEQYF.

The chain is built from TRBV19 and TRBJ1-3, with 8 bases identical to TRBD1. Per germline, CDR1 LNHDA and CDR2 SQIVND (reference sequence). V lost 6 bases and J lost 5; bases outside the gene matches: 18. The CDR3 is 18 amino acids. This CDR3 reads CASSLGMDTGGGRNTIYF. The CDR3 DNA reads as TGTGCCAGTAGCCTCGGGATGGACACAGGGGGAGGCAGAAACACCATATATTTT.

The chain is built from TRBV4-1 and TRBJ2-7; 7 nucleotides line up with TRBD1. Trimming removed 3 bases from V and 7 bases from J; junction bases left unmatched: 15. The CDR3 has 16 residues. Germline loops: CDR1 MGHRA, CDR2 YSYEKL. The CDR3 DNA follows: TGCGCCAGCAGCCATGCACTCTTGACAGGGTCGGGAGAGCAGTACTTC. Its translation: CASSHALLTGSGEQYF.

The chain has TRBV6-2 or TRBV6-3 and TRBJ2-7, with 8 nucleotides matching TRBD1. The CDR3 totals 12 residues. The trim removed 5 bases at V and 5 bases at J, leaving 2 bases unmatched. Germline CDR1 reads MNHEY; CDR2 reads SVGEGT. The CDR3: CASSQGAHEQYF. The CDR3 DNA reads TGTGCCAGCAGTCAGGGGGCCCACGAGCAGTACTTC.

The V call is TRBV28, the J call TRBJ2-7, with TRBD2 identical over 9 bases. The J segment lost 1 base and the V segment lost 3 bases, leaving 4 bases of the junction unmatched. The CDR3 sequence is 15 residues long. The V gene's germline CDR1 is MDHEN and CDR2 SYDVKM. The CDR3 reads CASSFRAGGSYEQYF. CDR3 sequence (DNA): TGTGCCAGCAGTTTTCGAGCGGGGGGTTCCTACGAGCAGTACTTC.

V and J are TRBV27 and TRBJ1-2; 8 bases are a match to TRBD1. Germline CDR1 MNHEY, CDR2 SMNVEV (reference sequence). The CDR3 is 15 residues long. The V segment lost 5 bases and the J segment 4 bases; nucleotides outside the gene matches: 9. The CDR3 is CASSPQGAGFYGYTF. The CDR3, as DNA: TGTGCCAGCAGTCCTCAGGGGGCCGGTTTCTATGGCTACACCTTC.

The V and J genes are TRBV25-1 and TRBJ2-7, with 9 bases that match TRBD1. The CDR3 spans 16 residues. Germline V CDR1 and CDR2: MGHDK, SYGVNS. V gave up 1 base and J gave up 0 bases; unmatched junction bases: 4. The CDR3 region is CASSEWGTGSSYEQYF. The DNA of the CDR3 is TGTGCCAGCAGTGAATGGGGGACAGGGAGCTCCTACGAGCAGTACTTC.

The chain recombines TRBV11-2 with TRBJ2-7, with 9 bases matching TRBD1. Germline CDR1 is SGHAT and CDR2 is FQNNGV. The CDR3 extends over 16 amino acids. V was clipped by 5 bases and J by 0 bases; unmatched bases: 8. This chain's CDR3 is CASSQGQGRNSYEQYF. CDR3 sequence (DNA): TGTGCCAGCAGCCAAGGACAGGGGCGTAACTCCTACGAGCAGTACTTC.

On this clone itself: This sample includes further DNA sequences coding for the same CDR3. The chain has TRBV10-3 and TRBJ2-7, with a weak D call TRBD2 (7 bases). This CDR3 has 12 residues. In germline, CDR1 is ENHRY, CDR2 SYGVKD. V was clipped by 6 bases and J by 3 bases, with 9 bases between them. The CDR3 coding sequence is TGTGCCATCAGGGGAGGGGGCTACGAGCAGTACTTC. As protein: CAIRGGGYEQYF.

This sequence joins TRBV10-3 and TRBJ1-3; TRBD1 aligns across 10 bases. This CDR3 has 15 residues. The trim removed 9 bases at V and 0 bases at J, leaving 5 bases unmatched. CDR1 is ENHRY and CDR2 is SYGVKD in the germline V gene. The CDR3 DNA follows: TGTGCCATGGAGGGACAGGGGTCCTCTGGAAACACCATATATTTT. Its translation is CAMEGQGSSGNTIYF.

This rearrangement joins TRBV5-4 to TRBJ1-2, with 8 bases aligning to TRBD1. The CDR3 loop spans 16 amino acids. Germline trimming cut 1 base from V and 5 bases from J; bases unmatched to any gene: 10. Germline V gene data show CDR1 as SGHNT and CDR2 as YYREEE (reference sequence). Here the CDR3 reads CASSLRTGTGPYGYTF. The CDR3 coding sequence is TGTGCCAGCAGCTTGAGGACGGGGACAGGCCCTTATGGCTACACCTTC.

CDR3 sequence: CASSAYGGGTYEQYF. The CDR3 bases are TGTGCCAGCAGCGCCTACGGGGGAGGGACCTACGAGCAGTACTTC. The chain recombines TRBV9 with TRBJ2-7, with TRBD2 matching over 7 bases. V was pared by 3 bases and J by 2 bases, with 8 bases of the junction left unmatched. CDR1 SGDLS and CDR2 YYNGEE come from the germline V gene. The CDR3 covers 15 residues. The entire variable domain, with the rest obtained from reference TRBV9 and TRBJ2-7, is as follows: DSGVTQTPKHLITATGQRVTLRCSPRSGDLSVYWYQQSLDQGLQFLIQYYNGEERAKGNILERFSAQQFPDLHSELNLSSLELGDSALYFCASSAYGGGTYEQYFGPGTRLTVT.

The chain joins TRBV6-1 to TRBJ1-4; D gene ambiguous. The V end was cut by 2 bases, the J end by 10 bases, with 8 bases between. The germline V gene has CDR1 MNHNS and CDR2 SASEGT. The length of the CDR3 is 12 residues. CDR3 in amino acids: CASSELEAKLFF. CDR3 nucleotide sequence: TGTGCCAGCAGTGAATTGGAGGCAAAACTGTTTTTT.

This chain connects TRBV3-1 (or the pseudogene TRBV3-2) to TRBJ1-1, with D uncertain. Trimming shortened V by 1 base and J by 4 bases, and 10 bases separated the two germline ends. The CDR3 has 14 residues. Germline V gene sequence: CDR1 LGHDT, CDR2 YNNKEL (reference sequence). The CDR3, as DNA: TGTGCCAGCAGCCAAGTCGGGGTAGGCACTGAAGCTTTCTTT. This translates into CASSQVGVGTEAFF.

This sequence joins TRBV24-1 and TRBJ2-1; TRBD2 matches at 10 bases. The ends lost 5 bases at V and 0 bases at J; junction bases unmatched: 6. CDR1 and CDR2 (germline): KGHDR, SFDVKD. The CDR3 totals 17 residues. The CDR3 loop reads CATSGNSGGSSYNEQFF. The CDR3, as DNA: TGTGCCACCAGTGGGAATAGCGGGGGGTCCTCCTACAATGAGCAGTTCTTC.

The CDR3 sequence is CASSSNPGQGVSGVTYEQYF. For the CDR3, the DNA is TGTGCCAGCAGCTCAAACCCGGGACAGGGGGTTAGCGGGGTGACTTACGAGCAGTACTTC. The rearrangement joins TRBV9 to TRBJ2-7; 11 bases fit TRBD1. Germline V lookup: CDR1 SGDLS, CDR2 YYNGEE. The CDR3 extends over 20 amino acids. With 4 bases clipped from V and 4 bases from J, the junction kept 22 bases outside the gene matches.

The count of this clone is one. J is TRBJ1-2 and V is TRBV5-4, with a tentative D call TRBD1 (5 bases). The germline V gene encodes CDR1 SGHNT and CDR2 YYREEE (reference sequence). Trimming removed 0 bases at V and 2 bases at J, with 8 bases between. This CDR3 spans 14 amino acids. This CDR3 reads CASSLGGQNYGYTF. The DNA for the CDR3 is TGTGCCAGCAGCTTGGGTGGACAAAACTATGGCTACACCTTC.

J is TRBJ1-2 and V is TRBV6-5; D gene uncertain. V lost 6 bases to trimming and J lost 2 bases, with 10 bases between them. Germline V CDR1 and CDR2: MNHEY, SVGAGI. CDR3 size: 13 residues. As DNA, the CDR3 is TGTGCCAGCAGGGTATCGCGAAACTATGGCTACACCTTC. This encodes CASRVSRNYGYTF.

V is TRBV28 and J is TRBJ2-7, with 8 bases that match TRBD1. The CDR3 is 15 residues long. CDR1 MDHEN and CDR2 SYDVKM come from the germline V gene. The V and J ends lost 3 bases and 0 bases, in that order; junction bases with no gene match: 4. The CDR3 region has the DNA TGTGCCAGCAGTTTGGGGACAGGTCACTCCTACGAGCAGTACTTC. It specifies CASSLGTGHSYEQYF.

The chain joins TRBV4-2 to TRBJ2-7, with no clear D. The CDR3 contains 15 residues. Germline V gene lookup returns CDR1 LGHNA and CDR2 YNFKEQ. V gave up 2 bases and J gave up 0 bases, with 11 bases separating them. In DNA, the CDR3 is TGTGCCAGCAGCCAAACTACCTCAGCCTCCTACGAGCAGTACTTC. Translating gives CASSQTTSASYEQYF.

The genes are TRBV5-1 and TRBJ2-7; tentatively, D is TRBD1 (8 bases). CDR3 size: 15 residues. Germline V gene data show CDR1 as SGHRS and CDR2 as YFSETQ. V was trimmed by 3 bases and J by 6 bases, leaving 19 bases between them. CDR3 nucleotides: TGCGCCAGCAGCTGGGACAGGATCCCGGGGGGCGAGCAGTACTTC. This gives the protein CASSWDRIPGGEQYF.